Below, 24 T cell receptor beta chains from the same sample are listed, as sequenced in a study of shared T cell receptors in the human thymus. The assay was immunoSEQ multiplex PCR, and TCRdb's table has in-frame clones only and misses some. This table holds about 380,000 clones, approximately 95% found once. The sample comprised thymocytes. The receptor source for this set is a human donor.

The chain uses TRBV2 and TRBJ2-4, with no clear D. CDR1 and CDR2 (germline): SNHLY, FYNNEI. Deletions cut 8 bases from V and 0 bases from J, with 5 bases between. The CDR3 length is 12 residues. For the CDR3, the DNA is TGTGCCAGCCTGGTAGCCAAAAACATTCAGTACTTC. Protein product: CASLVAKNIQYF.

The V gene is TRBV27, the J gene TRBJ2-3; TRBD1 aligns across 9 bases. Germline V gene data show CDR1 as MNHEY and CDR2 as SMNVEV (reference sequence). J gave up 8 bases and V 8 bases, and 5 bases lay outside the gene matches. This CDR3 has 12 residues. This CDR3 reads CASYGQGSTQYF. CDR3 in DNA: TGTGCCAGCTATGGACAGGGGAGTACGCAGTATTTT.

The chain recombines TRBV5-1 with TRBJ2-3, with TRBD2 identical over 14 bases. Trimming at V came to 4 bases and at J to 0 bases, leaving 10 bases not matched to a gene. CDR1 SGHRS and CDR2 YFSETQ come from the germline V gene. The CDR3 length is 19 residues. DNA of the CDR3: TGCGCCAGCAGCCGCCAAGGGACTAGCGGGAGAGTCAGCACAGATACGCAGTATTTT. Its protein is CASSRQGTSGRVSTDTQYF.

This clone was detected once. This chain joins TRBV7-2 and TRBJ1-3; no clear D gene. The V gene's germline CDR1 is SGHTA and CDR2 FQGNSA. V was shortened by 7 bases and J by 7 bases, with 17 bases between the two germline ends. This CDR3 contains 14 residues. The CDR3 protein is CASTPGSWLNTIYF. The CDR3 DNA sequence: TGTGCCAGCACCCCCGGGTCGTGGTTGAACACCATATATTTT. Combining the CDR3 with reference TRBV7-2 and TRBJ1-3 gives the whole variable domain GAGVSQSPSNKVTEKGKDVELRCDPISGHTALYWYRQSLGQGLEFLIYFQGNSAPDKSGLPSDRFSAERTGGSVSTLTIQRTQQEDSAVYLCASTPGSWLNTIYFGEGSWLTVV.

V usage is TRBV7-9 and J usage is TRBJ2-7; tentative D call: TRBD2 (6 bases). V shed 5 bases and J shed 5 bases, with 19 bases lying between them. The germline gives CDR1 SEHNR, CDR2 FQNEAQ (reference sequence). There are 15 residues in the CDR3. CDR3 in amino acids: CASSHKSRDSNEQYF. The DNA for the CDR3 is TGTGCCAGCAGCCATAAGTCCCGGGACTCGAACGAGCAGTACTTC.

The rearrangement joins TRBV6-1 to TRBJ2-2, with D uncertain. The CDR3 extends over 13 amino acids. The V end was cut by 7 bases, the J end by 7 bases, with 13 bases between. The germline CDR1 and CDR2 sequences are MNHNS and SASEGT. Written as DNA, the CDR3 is TGTGCCAGCACGTGGAATTACGGCGGGGAGCTGTTTTTT. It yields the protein CASTWNYGGELFF.

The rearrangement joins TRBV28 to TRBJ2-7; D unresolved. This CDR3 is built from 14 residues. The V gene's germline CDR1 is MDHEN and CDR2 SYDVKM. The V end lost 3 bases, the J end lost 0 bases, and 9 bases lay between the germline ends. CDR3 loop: CASSFRTHSYEQYF. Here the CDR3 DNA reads TGTGCCAGCAGTTTCCGAACACACTCCTACGAGCAGTACTTC.

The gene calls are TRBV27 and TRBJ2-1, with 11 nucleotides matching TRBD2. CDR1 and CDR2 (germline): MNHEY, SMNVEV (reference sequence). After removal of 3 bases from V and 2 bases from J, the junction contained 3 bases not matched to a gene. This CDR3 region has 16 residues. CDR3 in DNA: TGTGCCAGCAGTTTTATGACTAGCGGGACCTACAATGAGCAGTTCTTC. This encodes CASSFMTSGTYNEQFF.

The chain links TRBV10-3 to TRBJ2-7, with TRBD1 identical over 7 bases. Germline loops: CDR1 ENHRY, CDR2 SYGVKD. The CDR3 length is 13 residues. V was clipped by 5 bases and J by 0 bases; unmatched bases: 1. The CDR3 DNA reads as TGTGCCATCAGTTGGGACAGCTCCTACGAGCAGTACTTC. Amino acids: CAISWDSSYEQYF.

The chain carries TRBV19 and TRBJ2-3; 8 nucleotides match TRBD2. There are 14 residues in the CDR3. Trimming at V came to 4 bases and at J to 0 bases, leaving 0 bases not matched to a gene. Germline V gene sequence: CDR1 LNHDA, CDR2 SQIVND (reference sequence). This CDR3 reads CASSTSGSTDTQYF. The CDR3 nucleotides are TGTGCCAGTAGTACTAGCGGGAGCACAGATACGCAGTATTTT. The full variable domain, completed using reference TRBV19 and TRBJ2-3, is DGGITQSPKYLFRKEGQNVTLSCEQNLNHDAMYWYRQDPGQGLRLIYYSQIVNDFQKGDIAEGYSVSREKKESFPLTVTSAQKNPTAFYLCASSTSGSTDTQYFGPGTRLTVL.

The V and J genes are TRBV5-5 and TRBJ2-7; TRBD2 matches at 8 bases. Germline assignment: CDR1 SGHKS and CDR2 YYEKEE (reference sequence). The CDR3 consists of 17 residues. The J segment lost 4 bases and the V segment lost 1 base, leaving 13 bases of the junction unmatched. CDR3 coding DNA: TGTGCCAGCAGCTTGCCCCTCCGGGGGGGGCATAGGTACGAGCAGTACTTC. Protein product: CASSLPLRGGHRYEQYF.

The CDR3 region is CASSLEWASAHYGYTF. The CDR3 DNA reads as TGTGCCAGCAGCTTAGAATGGGCCAGTGCGCACTATGGCTACACCTTC. The V and J genes are TRBV7-9 and TRBJ1-2; D is unclear. The V gene lost 1 base and the J gene lost 3 bases, with 15 bases spanning the gap. The germline V gene has CDR1 SEHNR and CDR2 FQNEAQ (reference sequence). The length of the CDR3 is 16 residues.

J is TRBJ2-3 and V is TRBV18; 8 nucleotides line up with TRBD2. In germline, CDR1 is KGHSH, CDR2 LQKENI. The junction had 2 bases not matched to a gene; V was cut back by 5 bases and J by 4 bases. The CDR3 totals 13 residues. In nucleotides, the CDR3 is TGTGCCAGCTCAAGCGGGAGATCAGATACGCAGTATTTT. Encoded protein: CASSSGRSDTQYF.

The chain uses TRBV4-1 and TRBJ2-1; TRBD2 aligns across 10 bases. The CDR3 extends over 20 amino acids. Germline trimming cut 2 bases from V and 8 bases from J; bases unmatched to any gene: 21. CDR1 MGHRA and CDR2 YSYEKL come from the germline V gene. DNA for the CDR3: TGCGCCAGCAGCCAACCGCCCCACAAGAGCGGGAGGGCCAGGTCCCATGAGCAGTTCTTC. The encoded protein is CASSQPPHKSGRARSHEQFF.

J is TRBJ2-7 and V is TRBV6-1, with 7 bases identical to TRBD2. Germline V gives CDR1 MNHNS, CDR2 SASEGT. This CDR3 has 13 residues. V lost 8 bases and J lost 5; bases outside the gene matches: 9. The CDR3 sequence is CASDPGRGDEQYF. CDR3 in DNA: TGTGCCAGCGATCCGGGGAGGGGAGACGAGCAGTACTTC.

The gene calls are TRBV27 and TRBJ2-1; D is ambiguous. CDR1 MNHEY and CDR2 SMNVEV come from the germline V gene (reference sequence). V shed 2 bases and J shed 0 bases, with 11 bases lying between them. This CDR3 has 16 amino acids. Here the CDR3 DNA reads TGTGCCAGCAGTTTAAAGGGATTCAGCTCCTACAATGAGCAGTTCTTC. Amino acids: CASSLKGFSSYNEQFF.

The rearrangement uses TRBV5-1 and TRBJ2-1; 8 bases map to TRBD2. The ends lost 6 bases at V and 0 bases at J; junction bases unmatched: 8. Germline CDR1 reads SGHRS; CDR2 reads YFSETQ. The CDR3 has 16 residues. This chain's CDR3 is CASTTGSGSSYNEQFF. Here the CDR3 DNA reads TGCGCCAGCACTACGGGAAGCGGGAGCTCCTACAATGAGCAGTTCTTC. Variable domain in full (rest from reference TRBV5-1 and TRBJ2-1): KAGVTQTPRYLIKTRGQQVTLSCSPISGHRSVSWYQQTPGQGLQFLFEYFSETQRNKGNFPGRFSGRQFSNSRSEMNVSTLELGDSALYLCASTTGSGSSYNEQFFGPGTRLTVL.

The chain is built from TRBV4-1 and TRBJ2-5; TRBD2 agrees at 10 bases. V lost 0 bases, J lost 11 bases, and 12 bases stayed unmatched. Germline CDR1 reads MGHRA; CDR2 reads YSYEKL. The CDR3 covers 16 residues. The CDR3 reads CASSQEWASGSWEQYF. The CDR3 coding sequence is TGCGCCAGCAGCCAAGAGTGGGCTAGCGGGAGTTGGGAGCAGTACTTC.

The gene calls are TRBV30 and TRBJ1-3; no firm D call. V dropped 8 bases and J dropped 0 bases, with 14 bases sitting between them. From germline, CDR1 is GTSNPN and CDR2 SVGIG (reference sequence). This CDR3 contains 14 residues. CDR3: CALARPISGNTIYF. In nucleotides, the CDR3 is TGTGCCCTAGCCCGACCGATCTCTGGAAACACCATATATTTT.

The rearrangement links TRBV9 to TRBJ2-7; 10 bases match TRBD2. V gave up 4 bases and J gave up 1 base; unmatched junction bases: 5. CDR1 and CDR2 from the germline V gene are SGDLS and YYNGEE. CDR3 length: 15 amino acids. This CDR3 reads CASSSGTSDSYEQYF. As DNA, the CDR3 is TGTGCCAGCAGCTCCGGGACTAGCGATTCCTACGAGCAGTACTTC.

The CDR3 DNA reads TGCGCCAGCAGCCAAGAGGCAGGGGGCAACTATGGCTACACCTTC. This encodes CASSQEAGGNYGYTF. This chain connects TRBV4-3 to TRBJ1-2, with 8 bases matching TRBD1. V shed 0 bases and J 2 bases; nucleotides not matched to a gene: 2. Germline values: CDR1 LGHNA, CDR2 YSLEER. The CDR3 sequence is 15 residues long.

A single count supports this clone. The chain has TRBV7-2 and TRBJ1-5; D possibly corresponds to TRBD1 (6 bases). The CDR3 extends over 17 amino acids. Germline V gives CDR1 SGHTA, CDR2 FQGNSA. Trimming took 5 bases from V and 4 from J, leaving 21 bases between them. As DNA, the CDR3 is TGTGCCAGCAGCCTCAGGGGAGGCCGGACTTTAAATCAGCCCCAGCATTTT. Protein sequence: CASSLRGGRTLNQPQHF.

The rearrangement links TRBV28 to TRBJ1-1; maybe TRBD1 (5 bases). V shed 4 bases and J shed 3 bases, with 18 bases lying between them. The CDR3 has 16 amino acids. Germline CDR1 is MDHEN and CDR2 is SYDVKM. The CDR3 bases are TGTGCCAGCAGTTCCTCTCTCGGGGCATCTGACACTGAAGCTTTCTTT. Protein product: CASSSSLGASDTEAFF.

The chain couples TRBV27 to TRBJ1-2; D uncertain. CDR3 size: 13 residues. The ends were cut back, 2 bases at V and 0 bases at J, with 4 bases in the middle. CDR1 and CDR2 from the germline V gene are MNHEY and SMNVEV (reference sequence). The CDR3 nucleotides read TGTGCCAGCAGTTTACGACCTAACTATGGCTACACCTTC. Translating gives CASSLRPNYGYTF.